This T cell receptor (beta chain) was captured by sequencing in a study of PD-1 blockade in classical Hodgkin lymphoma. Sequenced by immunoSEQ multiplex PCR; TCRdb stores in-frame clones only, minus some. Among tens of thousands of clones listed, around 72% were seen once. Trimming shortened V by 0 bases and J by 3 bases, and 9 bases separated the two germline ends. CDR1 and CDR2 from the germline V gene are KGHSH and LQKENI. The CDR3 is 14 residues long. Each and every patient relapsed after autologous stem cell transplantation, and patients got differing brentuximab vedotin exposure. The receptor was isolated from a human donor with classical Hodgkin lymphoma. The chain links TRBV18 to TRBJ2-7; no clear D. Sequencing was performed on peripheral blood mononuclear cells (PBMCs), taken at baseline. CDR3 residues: CASSPPKALYEQYF. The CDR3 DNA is TGTGCCAGCTCACCACCGAAGGCCCTCTACGAGCAGTACTTC.